A single TCR beta chain is shown here with its context. CDR3 length equals 14 residues. V lost 8 bases to trimming and J lost 7 bases; unmatched junction nucleotides: 9. Looked up from germline, CDR1 is SGHTA and CDR2 is FQGNSA. These data are taken from a study of cytomegalovirus exposure and HLA in healthy donors. Amplification used 60 Vbeta primers and 13 Jbeta primers. Sequencing used immunoSEQ multiplex PCR; TCRdb keeps in-frame clones, though not all of them. The table lists approximately 190,000 clones, 81% of them singletons. The chain employs TRBV7-2 and TRBJ2-5, with 11 bases lining up with TRBD2. This sequence originates from a man aged 50-60 years in good health and CMV-seronegative. Sequenced input: PBMCs. The CDR3 reads CASRSGGAVGTQYF. CDR3 nucleotide sequence: TGTGCCAGCCGTAGCGGGGGGGCGGTAGGGACCCAGTACTTC. The variable domain in full, completed from reference TRBV7-2 and TRBJ2-5, reads GAGVSQSPSNKVTEKGKDVELRCDPISGHTALYWYRQSLGQGLEFLIYFQGNSAPDKSGLPSDRFSAERTGGSVSTLTIQRTQQEDSAVYLCASRSGGAVGTQYFGPGTRLLVL.